The 13 T cell receptor beta chains presented below share a single source sample, sequenced in a study of blood T cell repertoires in COVID-19. The method was immunoSEQ multiplex PCR; TCRdb's version includes in-frame clones alone and lacks a portion of them. The sample has 200,000 to 250,000 clones; over 70% are singletons. Sequenced input: PBMCs or T cells enriched from blood (not recorded which). These receptor sequences come from a woman in her twenties or thirties who had been exposed to COVID-19.

This rearrangement joins TRBV5-1 to TRBJ1-1; unclear D gene. The CDR3 covers 13 residues. Trimming left V 0 bases short and J 1 base short, with 4 bases between. Germline values: CDR1 SGHRS, CDR2 YFSETQ. For the CDR3, the DNA is TGCGCCAGCAGCTTGGTTAGGAACACTGAAGCTTTCTTT. It is translated as CASSLVRNTEAFF.

The chain uses TRBV19 and TRBJ1-1; no clear D gene. Looked up from germline, CDR1 is LNHDA and CDR2 is SQIVND (reference sequence). V was trimmed by 0 bases and J by 4 bases, leaving 9 bases between them. The CDR3 totals 14 residues. The CDR3 region has the DNA TGTGCCAGTAGTATAGATGGCCCAGGCACTGAAGCTTTCTTT. It yields the protein CASSIDGPGTEAFF.

This clone was detected a few times. This sequence joins TRBV30 and TRBJ2-7; TRBD1 aligns across 7 bases. Per germline, CDR1 GTSNPN and CDR2 SVGIG (reference sequence). The CDR3 has 15 residues. The ends lost 4 bases at V and 6 bases at J; junction bases unmatched: 15. Here the CDR3 DNA reads TGTGCCTGGACCCTGACCAGACAGGGTAAGACCGAGCAGTACTTC. Amino acid sequence: CAWTLTRQGKTEQYF. Full variable domain (remainder filled in from reference TRBV30 and TRBJ2-7): SQTIHQWPATLVQPVGSPLSLECTVEGTSNPNLYWYRQAAGRGLQLLFYSVGIGQISSEVPQNLSASRPQDRQFILSSKKLLLSDSGFYLCAWTLTRQGKTEQYFGPGTRLTVT.

The DNA of the CDR3 is TGCGCCAGCAGCCCCAGACAGGCTACGAACACTGAAGCTTTCTTT. It specifies CASSPRQATNTEAFF. The chain employs TRBV5-1 and TRBJ1-1; D might be TRBD1 (6 bases). Trimming pared 4 bases from V and 1 base from J, leaving 14 bases between. CDR3 size: 15 residues. Germline values: CDR1 SGHRS, CDR2 YFSETQ. The variable domain in full, completed from reference TRBV5-1 and TRBJ1-1, reads KAGVTQTPRYLIKTRGQQVTLSCSPISGHRSVSWYQQTPGQGLQFLFEYFSETQRNKGNFPGRFSGRQFSNSRSEMNVSTLELGDSALYLCASSPRQATNTEAFFGQGTRLTVV.

This rearrangement joins TRBV4-1 to TRBJ2-3; 10 bases align to TRBD1. The CDR3 runs 17 residues. The germline CDR1 and CDR2 sequences are MGHRA and YSYEKL. V trimming: 6 bases; J trimming: 2 bases; junction bases outside the gene matches: 11. The CDR3 sequence is CASSLVRTGGVTDTQYF. The CDR3 coding sequence is TGCGCCAGCAGTCTCGTTCGGACAGGGGGTGTCACAGATACGCAGTATTTT.

There are a few counts of this clone. The rearrangement links TRBV2 to TRBJ2-2, with 11 bases identical to TRBD2. There are 18 residues in the CDR3. V shed 0 bases and J 6 bases; nucleotides not matched to a gene: 9. Germline V CDR1 and CDR2: SNHLY, FYNNEI. CDR3 amino acids: CASSEALHLAGGPGELFF. CDR3 DNA: TGTGCCAGCAGTGAAGCGCTTCATCTAGCGGGAGGACCCGGGGAGCTGTTTTTT.

The gene calls are TRBV27 and TRBJ2-7, with D unclear. Germline V gene sequence: CDR1 MNHEY, CDR2 SMNVEV (reference sequence). Trimming took 5 bases from V and 2 from J, leaving 13 bases between them. The CDR3 extends over 14 amino acids. CDR3 protein: CASSPLGSTYEQYF. In DNA form, the CDR3 reads TGTGCCAGCAGTCCCCTGGGCAGCACCTACGAGCAGTACTTC.

The chain recombines TRBV4-1 with TRBJ2-5; TRBD2 matches at 13 bases. The CDR3 has 20 amino acids. In germline, CDR1 is MGHRA, CDR2 YSYEKL. The V segment lost 3 bases and the J segment 4 bases; nucleotides outside the gene matches: 17. This CDR3 reads CASSQAHGTSGKVWGETQYF. CDR3 nucleotides: TGCGCCAGCAGCCAGGCCCACGGGACTAGCGGGAAGGTCTGGGGAGAGACCCAGTACTTC.

Note on this clone: Within the sample, other DNA sequences also encode this same CDR3. The chain uses TRBV11-3 and TRBJ2-1; D gene ambiguous. CDR3 size: 14 residues. Trimming left V 1 base short and J 0 bases short, with 4 bases between. Germline V CDR1 and CDR2: SGHNT, YENEEA. CDR3 DNA: TGTGCCAGCAGCTTAGGGAGCTCCTACAATGAGCAGTTCTTC. Protein product: CASSLGSSYNEQFF.

To note about this clone: At one boundary the junction diverges from the germline segment, which might be a read error. This chain joins TRBV10-3 and TRBJ1-1; D gene uncertain. The CDR3 length is 18 residues. Germline CDR1 ENHRY, CDR2 SYGVKD. Here the CDR3 DNA reads TGTGCCATCAGTAAGTCTAAGGCCCCCCAGGTTATGAACACTGAAGCTTTCTTT. It is translated as CAISKSKAPQVMNTEAFF.

V is TRBV7-9 and J is TRBJ2-2; TRBD1 might be the D (5 bases). The CDR3 is 18 amino acids. V lost 5 bases and J lost 5, with 24 bases in between. Per the germline V gene, CDR1 is SEHNR and CDR2 is FQNEAQ (reference sequence). The CDR3 nucleotides read TGTGCCAGCAGCGATGGAAAACTCCAGGGAATTGGTACCGGGGAGCTGTTTTTT. Its protein is CASSDGKLQGIGTGELFF.

The genes are TRBV7-6 and TRBJ2-7; 7 bases are a match to TRBD2. Trimming removed 5 bases from V and 0 bases from J; junction bases left unmatched: 10. Germline-derived CDR1 and CDR2 are SGHVS and FNYEAQ. The CDR3 is made up of 16 amino acids. The CDR3 DNA follows: TGTGCCAGCAGCGCTTACCTGAGGACTAGCTCCTACGAGCAGTACTTC. Its translation is CASSAYLRTSSYEQYF.

The chain employs TRBV6-4 and TRBJ1-2, with TRBD1 identical over 8 bases. The CDR3 sequence is 15 residues long. Looked up from germline, CDR1 is MRHNA and CDR2 is SNTAGT. V shed 2 bases and J 2 bases; nucleotides not matched to a gene: 4. CDR3 region: CASSDLGDRNYGYTF. CDR3 coding DNA: TGTGCCAGCAGTGACCTCGGGGACAGGAACTATGGCTACACCTTC.